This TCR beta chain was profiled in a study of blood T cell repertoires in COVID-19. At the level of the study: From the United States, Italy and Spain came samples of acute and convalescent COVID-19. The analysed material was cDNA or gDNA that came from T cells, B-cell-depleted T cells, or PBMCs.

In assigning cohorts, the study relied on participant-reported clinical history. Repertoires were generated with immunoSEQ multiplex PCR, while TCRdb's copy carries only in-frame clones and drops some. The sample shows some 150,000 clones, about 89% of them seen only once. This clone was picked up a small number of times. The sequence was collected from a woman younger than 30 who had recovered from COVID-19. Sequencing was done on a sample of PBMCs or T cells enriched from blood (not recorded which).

CDR3 sequence reads: CASSPGDFADTQYF. The CDR3 region has the DNA TGTGCCAGCAGTCCGGGAGATTTCGCGGATACGCAGTATTTT. This rearrangement joins TRBV7-9 to TRBJ2-3, with D perhaps TRBD2 (6 bases). Per the germline V gene, CDR1 is SEHNR and CDR2 is FQNEAQ (reference sequence). V lost 6 bases and J lost 6, with 16 bases in between. This CDR3 has 14 amino acids.